This T cell receptor (beta chain) was recovered during a study of blood T cells in healthy people across ages (dated by TCRdb to about 2015). For context, the study as a whole: In model experiments, template switching captured about one uniquely barcoded TCR beta cDNA molecule for every two T cells. To track age-related changes in TCR beta repertoire diversity, the study relied on deep sequencing normalized with unique cDNA molecular identifiers. Four age groups were formed from the donors: young (average approximately 16 years), middle-aged (approximately 40), aged (approximately 60) and long-lived (more than 75). To avoid experimental bias, donors of different ages were spread randomly across the sequencing lanes. The study analyzed two additional independent replicas of 1 million unique cDNA reads from the same blood draw for two donors, one aged 18 to 29 and one aged 80 or older. General conclusions and limits of the study: The percentage of naive T cells measured by flow cytometry correlated strongly with observed TCR beta diversity. Compared with the aged group, the long-lived group had more naive CD4+ T cells, fewer expanded clones and increased TCR diversity, a pattern suggesting age selection. Estimates of total diversity based on one million sequenced T cells were regarded as lower bounds and as underestimates. Observed TCR beta diversity per million T cells fell roughly linearly with age, and a significant reduction was already apparent by age around 36. Because profiling used bulk unsorted PBMCs, naive and antigen-experienced compartments could not be compared conclusively. Donor CMV infection status was unknown, potentially confounding age-related changes in expanded clonotypes.

Reading the germline V gene gives CDR1 SGHTA and CDR2 FQGNSA. For this chain, trimming is 5 bases at the V end and 2 bases at the J end, and the number of junction bases without a gene match is 7. The CDR3 spans 17 residues, from the cysteine through the phenylalanine. Just the 51-base CDR3 DNA is kept, in frame starting at base 1. Donors were 39 systemically healthy Caucasian individuals from Russia aged roughly 6 to 90 years. Around 9.9 milliliters of peripheral blood were collected from each donor into EDTA-treated Vacutainer tubes. PBMCs were isolated by Ficoll-Paque density-gradient centrifugation, with at least 7 million obtained per sample. Total RNA was extracted from PBMCs with Trizol reagent, with at least 5 micrograms obtained per sample. For every donor, flow cytometry on a PBMC aliquot measured the percentage of naive CD45RAhigh/CD27high T cells. Library construction relied on 5' RACE. Sequencing used an Illumina HiSeq 2500. A second PCR of about 6 to 12 cycles was run with a J-beta primer mix and a sample-barcoded 5' primer. A unique molecular identifier was introduced onto each TCR beta cDNA molecule by a template-switch 5' adaptor carrying 12 random nucleotides. At least 3 million CDR3-containing paired-end reads were obtained from each sample. The Mint cDNA synthesis kit, primed by a TRBC-specific oligonucleotide, was used to synthesize first-strand cDNA from all RNA. All cDNA was treated with uracil-DNA glycosylase and then went through a first 18-cycle PCR with the universal primers M1SS and BC2_uni_R. From the authors' description of their analysis: Normalization of each sample was performed by random selection of 1 million high-quality reads, each carrying a distinct molecular identifier. Instead of being binned into consensus sequences, reads with shared molecular identifiers were discarded. MiTCR, set to a Q25 quality threshold and the strictest error-elimination algorithm, was used for CDR3 identification, clonotype clustering and error correction. Lower-bound total TCR beta diversity was estimated with a nonparametric unseen species model using Euler transformation. TCRdb itself trimmed the public reads at Q25 with fastp, ran MiXCR and retained productive beta chains. Rows with a matching CDR3 protein are joined into one entry that keeps the most common DNA and genes. TCRdb, not the original authors, processed these V and J calls. The sample includes about 640,000 distinct CDR3 sequences, with approximately 50% observed a single time. 30% to 45% of the sample comes from the top ten.

In its sample, this clonotype was seen many times. What this receptor recognizes is not known. The record has no base qualities; no much larger clone is one base away. Input material: blood. The chain uses TRBV7-2 and TRBJ2-6; TRBD1 matches 9 bases in the middle. The TCR comes from a man aged 55 to 70 in good health. The DNA reads as follows: TGTGCCAGCAGCCTACAAACAGGGGGCGCTGGGGCCAACGTCCTGACTTTC. This gives the protein CASSLQTGGAGANVLTF.